Described below is a single T cell receptor beta chain sequence and its context. This clone was seen a single time. Its recognized antigen is unknown. Per-nucleotide qualities are absent, and no much larger clonotype sits a single base away. The CDR1 and CDR2 encoded by the germline V gene (reference sequence) are LNHDA and SQIVND. The junction shows trimming of 5 bases on V and 3 bases on J, and the gene matches do not reach 3 bases of it. The CDR3 spans 14 residues, from the cysteine through the phenylalanine. The kept DNA is CDR3 alone, 42 bases in frame from the first base. The sample comes from a study of shared clonotypes between healthy human individuals (TCRdb year 2020). About the study as a whole: The cohort comprised a couple of women and a few men aged 18 to 49 years. Blood TCR repertoires of about 5 healthy adults were deeply sequenced to estimate repertoire size and the extent of clonotype sharing between individuals. To increase sequencing depth and limit assay-specific biases, TCR repertoire library preparation and sequencing were carried out by different laboratories using diverse techniques. Between about 0.94 and 8.9 billion PBMCs per donor were obtained by leukapheresis.

Broad study findings and their caveats: Pairwise subsampling indicated that sequencing depth was expected to affect the degree of clonotype sharing among donors. Because the study included a small number of donors, the genetic and exposure-history diversity represented was limited. Sampling was restricted to blood, and TCR repertoires in tissues likely differ from the TCR repertoires found in blood.

The donors were healthy, HIV-negative adults who had no recently reported acute infections or vaccinations. Every donor was a Caucasian adult residing in Nashville, Tennessee, USA. For unsorted samples, 75 million to 90 million PBMCs were counted, and genomic DNA was extracted using the QIAamp DNA Blood Mini kit. Blood was obtained by leukapheresis, after which PBMCs were separated by Ficoll-Histopaque density gradient centrifugation and cryopreserved in liquid nitrogen vapor phase. Using the deep immunoSEQ assay, TCR CDR3 regions were amplified from genomic DNA by multiplex PCR. Genomic DNA extracted from each cell subset was distributed evenly over all wells of several immunoSEQ 96-well plates, and each plate served as one replicate. For unsorted PBMC, 250 to 300 ng genomic DNA, equal to approximately 30,000 T cell genomes, was loaded into each replicate PCR. Unsorted PBMC genomic DNA was sequenced across ten immunoSEQ deep assay plates. Purified libraries were quantified with a Qubit 3.0 fluorometer, sized on a Bioanalyzer 2100, and re-quantified with the KAPA Library Quantification kit. Every immunoSEQ 96-well plate was sequenced on a separate single-read 150-cycle Illumina NextSeq 550 flow cell. Under the source paper's analysis protocol: Because the immunoSEQ output held only junctional sequences and lacked quality scores, the filtering could not match the filtering applied to full-length reads. Sequences were annotated with PyIR, a Python wrapper for IgBLAST v1.9, and V/J genes and CDR3 were assigned using IMGT germline references. Reads were removed for weak V/J assignments (E-value above 1e-6), missing CDR3, stop codons, out-of-frame junctions, or ambiguous translated residues. A V3J clonotype was defined by an identical inferred V gene, J gene, and CDR3 amino acid sequence. To compute the percentage overlap between repertoires, the number of shared unique clonotypes was divided by the size of the smaller repertoire. Richness of each repertoire was evaluated using RTK rarefaction, the Chao1 estimator, and Recon v2.1 estimates of unobserved clonotypes. The source is immuneACCESS, and TCRdb retained only in-frame sequences with V and J called. Part of the clones is not carried over; for the studies checked, unresolved V genes explain less than half of this, and the remainder is unexplained. For V, J and clone size, that table is used; D and trimming come from the DNA. Across this sample there are some 450,000 clones, with more than 70% seen only once. The top ten clonotypes cover 12% of the sample.

The chain uses TRBV19 and TRBJ2-7, and 11 junctional nucleotides match TRBD2. This TCR derives from a woman in her thirties or forties in good health. Some clones in this sample may be carry-over from other donors' samples. The material sequenced was PBMCs. The DNA sequence follows: TGTGCCAGTAGTGGACTAGCGGGTTACTACGAGCAGTACTTC. It specifies CASSGLAGYYEQYF. Supplemented by the reference TRBV19 and TRBJ2-7 proteins around the CDR3, the complete variable domain is DGGITQSPKYLFRKEGQNVTLSCEQNLNHDAMYWYRQDPGQGLRLIYYSQIVNDFQKGDIAEGYSVSREKKESFPLTVTSAQKNPTAFYLCASSGLAGYYEQYFGPGTRLTVT.